This T cell receptor (beta chain) was recorded in a study of blood T cell repertoires in COVID-19. In the authors' methods: Using reference gene primer amplification, nucleated cell counts were estimated. Using immunoSEQ multiplex PCR, the repertoire was profiled, and TCRdb retains in-frame clones only, with some absent. From that table come the V and J calls and clone size; the DNA was used to work out D and trimming. This sample yields roughly 22,000 clones, of which 75% to 90% are seen a single time; around 9.3% belongs to the top ten. Germline V lookup: CDR1 SGHRS, CDR2 YFSETQ. The junction had 1 base not matched to a gene; V was cut back by 7 bases and J by 0 bases. The CDR3 has 13 residues.

The material sequenced was peripheral blood. The J gene is TRBJ2-3, the V gene TRBV5-1; 8 bases map to TRBD1. The clonotype originates from a human donor in a cohort sampled during active COVID-19. This CDR3 reads CASRQGSTDTQYF. The CDR3, as DNA: TGCGCCAGCCGACAGGGGAGCACAGATACGCAGTATTTT.